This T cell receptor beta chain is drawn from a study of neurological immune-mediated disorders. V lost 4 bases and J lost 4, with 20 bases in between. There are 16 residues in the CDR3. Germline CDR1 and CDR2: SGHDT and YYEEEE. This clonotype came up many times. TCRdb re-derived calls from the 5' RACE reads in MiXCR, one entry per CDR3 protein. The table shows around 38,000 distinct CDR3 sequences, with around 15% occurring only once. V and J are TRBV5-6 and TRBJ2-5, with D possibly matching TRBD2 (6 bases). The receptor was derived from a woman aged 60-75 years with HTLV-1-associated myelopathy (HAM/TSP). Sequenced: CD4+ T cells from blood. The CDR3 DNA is TGTGCCAGCAGCACAACGCCTAGCGACGGACGAGAGACCCAGTACTTC. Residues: CASSTTPSDGRETQYF.